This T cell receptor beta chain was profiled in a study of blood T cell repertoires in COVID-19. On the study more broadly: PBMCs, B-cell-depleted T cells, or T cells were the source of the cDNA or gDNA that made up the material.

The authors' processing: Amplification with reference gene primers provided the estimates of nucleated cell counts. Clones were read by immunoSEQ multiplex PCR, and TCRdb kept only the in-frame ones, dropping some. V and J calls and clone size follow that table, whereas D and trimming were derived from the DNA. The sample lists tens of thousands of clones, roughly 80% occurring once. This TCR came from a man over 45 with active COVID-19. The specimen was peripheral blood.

CDR3 region: CASSPRLSGGAGETQYF. The CDR3 DNA is TGTGCCAGCTCACCACGCCTAAGCGGGGGGGCTGGAGAGACCCAGTACTTC. V and J are TRBV18 and TRBJ2-5; 10 bases match TRBD2. J gave up 4 bases and V 1 base, and 9 bases lay outside the gene matches. The germline V gene has CDR1 KGHSH and CDR2 LQKENI. This CDR3 region has 17 residues.